This T cell receptor (beta chain) emerged from a study of a mutant IDH1 vaccine in newly diagnosed glioma. Study in general: Treated patients comprised approximately 60% males and about 40% females, mean age approximately 42 years.

This clone is a singleton in its sample. Its antigen is not known. Using immunoSEQ multiplex PCR, the repertoire was profiled, and TCRdb retains in-frame clones only, with some absent. The profile shows roughly 48,000 clones, about 82% of them singletons. V shed 1 base and J 4 bases; nucleotides not matched to a gene: 8. CDR1 and CDR2 from the germline V gene are MGHDK and SYGVNS. CDR3 length equals 18 residues. Study-wide results and caveats: Changes in the top peripheral T cell clonotypes seemingly had no bearing on pseudoprogression. In around 93% of patients, immune responses induced by the vaccine occurred.

Time point meaning: week 35, safety follow-up. A 20-mer mutant IDH1 peptide at 300 ug was injected subcutaneously with topical imiquimod. This clonotype was obtained from a man aged 40-50 years with glioma. The source material was PBMCs, sampled from a glioma patient whose treatment included an IDH1 peptide vaccine. The chain has TRBV25-1 and TRBJ2-3, with 13 positions matching TRBD2. In nucleotides, the CDR3 is TGTGCCAGCAGTGAATCTTGGACTAGCGGGAGAGCGGCAGATACGCAGTATTTT. Protein: CASSESWTSGRAADTQYF. Supplemented by reference TRBV25-1 and TRBJ2-3, the full variable domain reads EADIYQTPRYLVIGTGKKITLECSQTMGHDKMYWYQQDPGMELHLIHYSYGVNSTEKGDLSSESTVSRIRTEHFPLTLESARPSHTSQYLCASSESWTSGRAADTQYFGPGTRLTVL.